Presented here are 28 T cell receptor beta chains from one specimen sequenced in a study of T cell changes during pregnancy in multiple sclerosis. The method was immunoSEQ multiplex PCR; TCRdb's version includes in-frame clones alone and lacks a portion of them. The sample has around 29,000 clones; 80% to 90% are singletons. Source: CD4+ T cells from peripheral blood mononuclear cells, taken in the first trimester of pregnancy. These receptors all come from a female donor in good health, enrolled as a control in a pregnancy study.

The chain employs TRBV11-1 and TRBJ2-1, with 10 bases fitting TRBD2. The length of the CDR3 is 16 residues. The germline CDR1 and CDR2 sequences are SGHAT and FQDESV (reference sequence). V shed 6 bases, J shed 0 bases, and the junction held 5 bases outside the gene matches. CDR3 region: CASSDPSGGSYNEQFF. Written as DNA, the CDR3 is TGTGCCAGCAGTGACCCTAGCGGGGGCTCCTACAATGAGCAGTTCTTC.

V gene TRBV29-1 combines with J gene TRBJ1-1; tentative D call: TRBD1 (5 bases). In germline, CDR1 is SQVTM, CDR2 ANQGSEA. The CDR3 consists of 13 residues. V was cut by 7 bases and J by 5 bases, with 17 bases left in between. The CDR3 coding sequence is TGCAGCGCCCCGCAGGGAGGTGGGACTGAAGCTTTCTTT. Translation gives CSAPQGGGTEAFF.

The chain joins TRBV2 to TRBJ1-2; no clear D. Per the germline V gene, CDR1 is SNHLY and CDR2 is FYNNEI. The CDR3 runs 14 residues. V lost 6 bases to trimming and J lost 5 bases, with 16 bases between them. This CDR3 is CASSPGGQNYGYTF. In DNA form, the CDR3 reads TGTGCCAGCAGCCCGGGAGGGCAGAATTATGGCTACACCTTC. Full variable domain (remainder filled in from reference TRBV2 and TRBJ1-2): EPEVTQTPSHQVTQMGQEVILRCVPISNHLYFYWYRQILGQKVEFLVSFYNNEISEKSEIFDDQFSVERPDGSNFTLKIRSTKLEDSAMYFCASSPGGQNYGYTFGSGTRLTVV.

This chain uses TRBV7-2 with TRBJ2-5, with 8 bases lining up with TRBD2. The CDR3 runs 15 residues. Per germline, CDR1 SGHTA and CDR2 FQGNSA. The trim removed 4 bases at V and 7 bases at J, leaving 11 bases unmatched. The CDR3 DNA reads TGTGCCAGCAGCTCTACCTACCCGAGCGGGGGGACCCAGTACTTC. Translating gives CASSSTYPSGGTQYF.

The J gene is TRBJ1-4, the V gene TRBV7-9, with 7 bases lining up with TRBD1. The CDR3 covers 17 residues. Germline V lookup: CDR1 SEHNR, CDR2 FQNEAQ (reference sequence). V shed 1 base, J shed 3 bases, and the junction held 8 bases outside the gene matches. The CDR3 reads CASSLVKGARANEKLFF. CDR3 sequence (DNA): TGTGCCAGCAGCTTAGTTAAGGGGGCGAGAGCTAATGAAAAACTGTTTTTT.

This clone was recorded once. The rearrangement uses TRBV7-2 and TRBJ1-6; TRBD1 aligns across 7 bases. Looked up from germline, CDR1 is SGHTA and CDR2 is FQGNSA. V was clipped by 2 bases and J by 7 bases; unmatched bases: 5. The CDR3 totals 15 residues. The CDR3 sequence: CASSLRGTENSPLHF. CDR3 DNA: TGTGCCAGCAGCTTAAGGGGGACAGAAAATTCACCCCTCCACTTT.

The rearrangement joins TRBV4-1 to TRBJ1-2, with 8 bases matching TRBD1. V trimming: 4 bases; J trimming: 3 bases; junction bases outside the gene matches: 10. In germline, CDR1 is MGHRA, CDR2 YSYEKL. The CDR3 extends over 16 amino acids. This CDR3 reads CASSRPPDRADYGYTF. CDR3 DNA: TGCGCCAGCAGCCGCCCCCCGGACAGGGCCGACTATGGCTACACCTTC.

The CDR3 DNA is TGTGCCAGCTCAGGACAGGGCCTAGGTGAAAAACTGTTTTTT. Amino acid sequence: CASSGQGLGEKLFF. The V and J genes are TRBV18 and TRBJ1-4, with 8 bases aligning to TRBD1. Germline CDR1 reads KGHSH; CDR2 reads LQKENI. This CDR3 has 14 amino acids. V was clipped by 5 bases and J by 7 bases; unmatched bases: 6.

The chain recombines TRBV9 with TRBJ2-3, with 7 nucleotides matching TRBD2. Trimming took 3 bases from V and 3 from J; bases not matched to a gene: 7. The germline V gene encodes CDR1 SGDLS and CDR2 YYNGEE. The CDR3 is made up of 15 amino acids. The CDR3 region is CASSGYGGRTDTQYF. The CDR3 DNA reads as TGTGCCAGCAGCGGGTACGGGGGGAGGACAGATACGCAGTATTTT.

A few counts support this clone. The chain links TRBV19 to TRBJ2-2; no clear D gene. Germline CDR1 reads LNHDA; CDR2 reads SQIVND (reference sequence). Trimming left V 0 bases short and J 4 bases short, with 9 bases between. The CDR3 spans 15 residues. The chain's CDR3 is CASSIDRALTGELFF. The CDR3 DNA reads TGTGCCAGTAGTATAGACCGAGCGCTCACCGGGGAGCTGTTTTTT.

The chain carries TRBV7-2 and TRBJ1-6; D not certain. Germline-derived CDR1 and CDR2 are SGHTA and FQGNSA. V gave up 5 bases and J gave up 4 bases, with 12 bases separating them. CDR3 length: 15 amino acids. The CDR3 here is CASSLELSYNSPLHF. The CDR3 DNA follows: TGTGCCAGCAGCCTGGAGTTAAGTTATAATTCACCCCTCCACTTT. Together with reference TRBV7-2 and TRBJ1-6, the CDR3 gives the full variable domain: GAGVSQSPSNKVTEKGKDVELRCDPISGHTALYWYRQSLGQGLEFLIYFQGNSAPDKSGLPSDRFSAERTGGSVSTLTIQRTQQEDSAVYLCASSLELSYNSPLHFGNGTRLTVT.

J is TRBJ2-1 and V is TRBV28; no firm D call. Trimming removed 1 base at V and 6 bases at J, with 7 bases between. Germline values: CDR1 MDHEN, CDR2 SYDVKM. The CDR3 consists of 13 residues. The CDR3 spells CASSLFEANEQFF. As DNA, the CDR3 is TGTGCCAGCAGTTTATTCGAAGCCAATGAGCAGTTCTTC.

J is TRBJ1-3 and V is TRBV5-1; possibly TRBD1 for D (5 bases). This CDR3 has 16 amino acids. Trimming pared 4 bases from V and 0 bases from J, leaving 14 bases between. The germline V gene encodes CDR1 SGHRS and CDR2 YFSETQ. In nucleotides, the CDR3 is TGCGCCAGCAGCCAAGGACATCGAAGCTCTGGAAACACCATATATTTT. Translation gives CASSQGHRSSGNTIYF.

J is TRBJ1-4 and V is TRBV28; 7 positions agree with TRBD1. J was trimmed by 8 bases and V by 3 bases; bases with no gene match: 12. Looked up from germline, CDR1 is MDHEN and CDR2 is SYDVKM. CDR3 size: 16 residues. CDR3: CASSLPWTGGLEKLFF. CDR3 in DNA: TGTGCCAGCAGTTTGCCATGGACAGGAGGGCTGGAAAAACTGTTTTTT.

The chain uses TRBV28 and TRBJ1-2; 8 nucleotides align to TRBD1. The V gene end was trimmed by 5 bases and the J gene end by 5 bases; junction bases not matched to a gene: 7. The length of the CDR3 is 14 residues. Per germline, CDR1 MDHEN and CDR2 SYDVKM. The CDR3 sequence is CASSGPGGLYGYTF. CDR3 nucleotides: TGTGCCAGCAGTGGCCCAGGGGGCCTTTATGGCTACACCTTC.

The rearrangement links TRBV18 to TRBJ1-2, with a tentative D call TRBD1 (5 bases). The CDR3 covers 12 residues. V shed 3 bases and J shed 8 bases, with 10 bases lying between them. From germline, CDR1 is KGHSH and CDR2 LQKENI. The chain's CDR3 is CASSPIQGGYTF. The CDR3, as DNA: TGTGCCAGCTCACCCATTCAGGGAGGCTACACCTTC.

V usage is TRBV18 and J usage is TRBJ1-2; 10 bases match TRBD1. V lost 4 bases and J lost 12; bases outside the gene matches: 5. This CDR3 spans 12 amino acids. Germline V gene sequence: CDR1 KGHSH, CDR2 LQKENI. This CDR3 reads CASSRDRGVHTF. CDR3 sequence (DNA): TGTGCCAGCTCACGGGACAGGGGTGTGCACACCTTC.

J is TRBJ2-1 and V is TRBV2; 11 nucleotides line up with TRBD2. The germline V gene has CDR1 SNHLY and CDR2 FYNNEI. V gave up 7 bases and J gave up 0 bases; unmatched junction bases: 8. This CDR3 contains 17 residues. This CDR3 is CASKWASGRYSYNEQFF. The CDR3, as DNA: TGTGCCAGCAAGTGGGCTAGCGGGAGGTACTCCTACAATGAGCAGTTCTTC.

Here the CDR3 DNA reads TGTGCCAGCAGTGGAAGGACCTCCAAGGGGGAGACCCAGTACTTC. Translating gives CASSGRTSKGETQYF. The chain joins TRBV2 to TRBJ2-5; D is possibly TRBD1 (5 bases). Between the trimmed V and J ends, which lost 4 bases and 5 bases, there was a span of 17 bases. CDR3 length: 15 residues. Germline CDR1 reads SNHLY; CDR2 reads FYNNEI.

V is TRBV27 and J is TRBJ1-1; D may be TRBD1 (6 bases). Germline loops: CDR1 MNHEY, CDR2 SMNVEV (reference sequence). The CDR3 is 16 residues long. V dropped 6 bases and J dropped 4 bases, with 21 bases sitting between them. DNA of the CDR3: TGTGCCAGCAGATTTACAGGGCTACATTTACGCACTGAAGCTTTCTTT. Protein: CASRFTGLHLRTEAFF.

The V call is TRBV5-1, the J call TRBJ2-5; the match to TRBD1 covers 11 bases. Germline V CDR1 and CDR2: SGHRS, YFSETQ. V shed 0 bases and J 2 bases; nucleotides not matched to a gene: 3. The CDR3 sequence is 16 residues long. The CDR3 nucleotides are TGCGCCAGCAGCTTGGGGGGACAGGGGGGACAAGAGACCCAGTACTTC. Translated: CASSLGGQGGQETQYF.

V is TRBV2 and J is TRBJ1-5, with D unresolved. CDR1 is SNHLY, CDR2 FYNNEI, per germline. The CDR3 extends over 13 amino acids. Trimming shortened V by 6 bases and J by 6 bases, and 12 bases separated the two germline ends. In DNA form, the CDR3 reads TGTGCCAGCAGCCCCATGGCAGTTCAGCCCCAGCATTTT. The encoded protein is CASSPMAVQPQHF. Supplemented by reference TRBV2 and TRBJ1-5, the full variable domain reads EPEVTQTPSHQVTQMGQEVILRCVPISNHLYFYWYRQILGQKVEFLVSFYNNEISEKSEIFDDQFSVERPDGSNFTLKIRSTKLEDSAMYFCASSPMAVQPQHFGDGTRLSIL.

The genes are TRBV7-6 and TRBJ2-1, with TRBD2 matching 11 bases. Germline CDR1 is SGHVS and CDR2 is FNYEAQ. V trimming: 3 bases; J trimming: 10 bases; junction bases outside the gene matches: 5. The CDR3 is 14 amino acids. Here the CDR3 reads CASSLSSGRQEQFF. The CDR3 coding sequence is TGTGCCAGCAGCTTGTCTAGCGGGAGGCAGGAGCAGTTCTTC.

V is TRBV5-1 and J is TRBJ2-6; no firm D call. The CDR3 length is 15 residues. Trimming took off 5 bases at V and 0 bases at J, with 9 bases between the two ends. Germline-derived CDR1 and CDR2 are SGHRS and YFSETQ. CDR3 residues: CASSLTASGANVLTF. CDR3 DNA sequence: TGCGCCAGCAGTCTTACAGCCTCTGGGGCCAACGTCCTGACTTTC.

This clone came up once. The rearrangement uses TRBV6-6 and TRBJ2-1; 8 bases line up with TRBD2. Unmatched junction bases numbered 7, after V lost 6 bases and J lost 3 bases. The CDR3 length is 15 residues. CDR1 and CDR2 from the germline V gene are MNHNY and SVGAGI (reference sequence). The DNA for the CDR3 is TGTGCCAGCAGCCTTATAGCGGGGCTCTACAATGAGCAGTTCTTC. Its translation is CASSLIAGLYNEQFF.

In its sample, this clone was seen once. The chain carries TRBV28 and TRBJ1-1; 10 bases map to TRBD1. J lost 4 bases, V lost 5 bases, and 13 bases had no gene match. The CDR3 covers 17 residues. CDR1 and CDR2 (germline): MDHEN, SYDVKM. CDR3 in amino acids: CASSRPDRGVRSTEAFF. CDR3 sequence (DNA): TGTGCCAGCAGTCGTCCGGACAGGGGGGTTCGGAGCACTGAAGCTTTCTTT.

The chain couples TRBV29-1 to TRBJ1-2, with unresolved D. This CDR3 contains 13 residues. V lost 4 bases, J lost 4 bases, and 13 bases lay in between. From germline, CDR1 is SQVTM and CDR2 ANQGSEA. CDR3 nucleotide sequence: TGCAGCGTTGGGCCAGAAAACCCCTATGGCTACACCTTC. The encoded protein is CSVGPENPYGYTF. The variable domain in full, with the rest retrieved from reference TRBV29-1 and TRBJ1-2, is SAVISQKPSRDICQRGTSLTIQCQVDSQVTMMFWYRQQPGQSLTLIATANQGSEATYESGFVIDKFPISRPNLTFSTLTVSNMSPEDSSIYLCSVGPENPYGYTFGSGTRLTVV.

DNA for the CDR3: TGTGCCGGCCAGACAGGGGCAAACACCATATATTTT. Amino acid sequence: CAGQTGANTIYF. The V gene is TRBV28, the J gene TRBJ1-3, with 8 positions matching TRBD1. CDR3 length: 12 amino acids. V was clipped by 11 bases and J by 6 bases; unmatched bases: 6. Looked up from germline, CDR1 is MDHEN and CDR2 is SYDVKM. Full variable domain (missing parts from reference TRBV28 and TRBJ1-3): DVKVTQSSRYLVKRTGEKVFLECVQDMDHENMFWYRQDPGLGLRLIYFSYDVKMKEKGDIPEGYSVSREKKERFSLILESASTNQTSMYLCAGQTGANTIYFGEGSWLTVV.